A single sample is the source of the 32 T cell receptor beta chains below, sequenced in a study of T cell responses to AZD1222 COVID-19 vaccine (dated by TCRdb to the early 2020s). The time point label for this specimen denotes: sample from adult after SARS-CoV-2 infection, after symptom onset. Libraries came from the immunoSEQ multiplex PCR assay. TCRdb re-hosts the immuneACCESS table, in-frame sequences only. Its copies lack some clones; in the studies checked, an unresolved V gene accounts for under half of them, and the cause for the rest is not known. The sample has roughly 140,000 clones on record, approximately 93% of them singletons. Jointly, the top ten make up around 10% of the sample. The sample here was peripheral blood, taken after recovery from COVID-19. The receptors derive from an adult who had recovered from COVID-19.

V and J are TRBV27 and TRBJ2-1; 11 nucleotides line up with TRBD2. J was trimmed by 3 bases and V by 4 bases; bases with no gene match: 5. This CDR3 comprises 16 residues. Germline V gene sequence: CDR1 MNHEY, CDR2 SMNVEV (reference sequence). As DNA, the CDR3 is TGTGCCAGCAGTTCTACTAGCGGGAGACACTACAATGAGCAGTTCTTC. Protein product: CASSSTSGRHYNEQFF.

V gene TRBV3-1 (or the pseudogene TRBV3-2) combines with J gene TRBJ2-7, with a possible D match to TRBD2 (5 bases). The germline V gene has CDR1 LGHDT and CDR2 YNNKEL (reference sequence). The CDR3 length is 16 residues. The germline V and J ends were trimmed by 0 bases and 7 bases, with 19 bases remaining between them. The CDR3, as DNA: TGTGCCAGCAGCCAAGATCCTTCATCATTCCCGGGGGAGCAGTACTTC. It codes for CASSQDPSSFPGEQYF.

The gene calls are TRBV3-1 (or the pseudogene TRBV3-2) and TRBJ2-7, with D possibly TRBD2 on 6 matching bases. The CDR3 runs 16 residues. The germline V and J ends were trimmed by 3 bases and 3 bases, with 18 bases remaining between them. CDR1 is LGHDT, CDR2 YNNKEL, per germline (reference sequence). CDR3 sequence: CASSQSPGTQYYEQYF. CDR3 nucleotides: TGTGCCAGCAGCCAGAGTCCCGGGACTCAATACTACGAGCAGTACTTC.

The genes are TRBV3-1 (or the pseudogene TRBV3-2) and TRBJ2-2; 10 nucleotides agree with TRBD2. This CDR3 spans 17 amino acids. Germline V CDR1 and CDR2: LGHDT, YNNKEL (reference sequence). The V segment lost 0 bases and the J segment 9 bases; nucleotides outside the gene matches: 10. CDR3 region: CASSQEASGRLYRELFF. In DNA form, the CDR3 reads TGTGCCAGCAGCCAAGAGGCTAGCGGGAGACTTTACAGGGAGCTGTTTTTT.

This chain joins TRBV19 and TRBJ2-7, with D tentatively TRBD2 (5 bases). V was trimmed by 7 bases and J by 7 bases, leaving 11 bases between them. The CDR3 has 11 residues. Germline CDR1 is LNHDA and CDR2 is SQIVND (reference sequence). CDR3 sequence (DNA): TGTGCCAGTACCCAAGGCGGGGAGCAGTACTTC. Translation gives CASTQGGEQYF.

The chain couples TRBV3-1 (or the pseudogene TRBV3-2) to TRBJ1-1; D call uncertain. The V end lost 1 base, the J end lost 4 bases, and 16 bases lay between the germline ends. Germline CDR1 reads LGHDT; CDR2 reads YNNKEL (reference sequence). The CDR3 consists of 16 residues. The CDR3 sequence: CASSQVRGGPSTEAFF. DNA of the CDR3: TGTGCCAGCAGCCAAGTACGAGGAGGGCCCAGCACTGAAGCTTTCTTT.

The chain combines TRBV2 with TRBJ2-7; D possibly uses TRBD1 or TRBD2 (5 bases each). Germline CDR1 and CDR2: SNHLY and FYNNEI. Trimming took off 6 bases at V and 3 bases at J, with 12 bases between the two ends. The CDR3 is made up of 13 amino acids. DNA for the CDR3: TGTGCCAGCAGCCGGGACGGCGACTACGAGCAGTACTTC. Its translation is CASSRDGDYEQYF.

The genes are TRBV10-3 and TRBJ1-1; 10 nucleotides agree with TRBD1. This CDR3 is 14 amino acids long. The V gene end was trimmed by 7 bases and the J gene end by 2 bases; junction bases not matched to a gene: 4. Germline CDR1 is ENHRY and CDR2 is SYGVKD. This CDR3 is CAIKRDRGNTEAFF. The CDR3 bases are TGTGCCATCAAACGGGACAGGGGTAACACTGAAGCTTTCTTT.

This sequence joins TRBV24-1 and TRBJ1-2, with D uncertain. Germline lookup yields CDR1 KGHDR and CDR2 SFDVKD. The V gene lost 11 bases and the J gene lost 2 bases, with 17 bases spanning the gap. The CDR3 has 14 residues. This chain's CDR3 is CASLQTPTNYGYTF. The CDR3 region has the DNA TGTGCCAGCCTACAGACACCAACGAACTATGGCTACACCTTC.

The sample holds one count of this clone. V and J are TRBV30 and TRBJ2-1; 7 bases agree with TRBD2. The CDR3 totals 15 residues. V lost 2 bases, J lost 6 bases, and 10 bases stayed unmatched. Germline values: CDR1 GTSNPN, CDR2 SVGIG (reference sequence). The CDR3 DNA follows: TGTGCCTGGAGTCAACCTGCGGGAGTTACCAATGAGCAGTTCTTC. Translated: CAWSQPAGVTNEQFF.

The chain links TRBV6-5 to TRBJ2-7, with D perhaps TRBD2 (6 bases). The CDR3 is made up of 15 amino acids. Trimming cost V 0 bases and J 3 bases, with 12 bases left between them. Germline CDR1 and CDR2: MNHEY and SVGAGI. DNA of the CDR3: TGTGCCAGCAGTTACTCGGGGAGGCAGGTCTACGAGCAGTACTTC. This sequence encodes CASSYSGRQVYEQYF.

The rearrangement joins TRBV5-1 to TRBJ2-3; 7 nucleotides line up with TRBD2. V shed 3 bases, J shed 0 bases, and the junction held 1 base outside the gene matches. Germline lookup yields CDR1 SGHRS and CDR2 YFSETQ. This CDR3 comprises 14 residues. The chain's CDR3 is CASSSSGSTDTQYF. CDR3 bases: TGCGCCAGCAGCTCTAGCGGTAGCACAGATACGCAGTATTTT.

The chain recombines TRBV21-1 with TRBJ1-6. TRBV21-1 is described as a pseudogene. This CDR3 spans 18 amino acids. In DNA form, the CDR3 reads TGTGCCAGCAGCAAAGCAGGGGAGTTCTTCTCCTATAATTCACCCCTCCACTTT. Translating gives CASSKAGEFFSYNSPLHF.

CDR3 coding DNA: TGCGCCAGCAGCCAAGGAAGTGGACTAAACACCGGGGAGCTGTTTTTT. Translation: CASSQGSGLNTGELFF. This sequence joins TRBV4-1 and TRBJ2-2; D may be TRBD2 (6 bases). The CDR3 totals 16 residues. V was pared by 1 base and J by 2 bases, with 11 bases between. Germline CDR1 and CDR2: MGHRA and YSYEKL.

The V call is TRBV24-1, the J call TRBJ1-2, with D hard to call. Trimming removed 2 bases at V and 4 bases at J, with 13 bases between. Per germline, CDR1 KGHDR and CDR2 SFDVKD. The CDR3 runs to 15 residues. DNA of the CDR3: TGTGCCACCAGTGATTCGGCGGAGCGGGGCTATGGCTACACCTTC. Protein sequence: CATSDSAERGYGYTF.

This clone turned up a few times. The rearrangement links TRBV3-1 (or the pseudogene TRBV3-2) to TRBJ1-2; D may be TRBD1 (6 bases). The CDR3 is 15 amino acids. Germline values: CDR1 LGHDT, CDR2 YNNKEL (reference sequence). V was trimmed by 3 bases and J by 1 base, leaving 12 bases between them. The DNA for the CDR3 is TGTGCCAGCAGCCAGGGGCGGACAGATAACTATGGCTACACCTTC. It codes for CASSQGRTDNYGYTF.

This chain connects TRBV4-1 to TRBJ2-3, with 9 nucleotides matching TRBD2. Germline CDR1 MGHRA, CDR2 YSYEKL. This CDR3 is 15 amino acids long. V lost 1 base and J lost 5; bases outside the gene matches: 4. CDR3 DNA: TGCGCCAGCAGCCAAGTAGCGGGAGATGGAGATACGCAGTATTTT. This encodes CASSQVAGDGDTQYF.

The chain combines TRBV10-3 with TRBJ2-1, with D perhaps being TRBD1 or TRBD2 (5 bases each). The germline CDR1 and CDR2 sequences are ENHRY and SYGVKD. V lost 6 bases and J lost 5, with 17 bases in between. The CDR3 sequence is 15 residues long. The DNA for the CDR3 is TGTGCCATCAGGGGGCCCCGGGACCTAAACAATGAGCAGTTCTTC. This gives the protein CAIRGPRDLNNEQFF.

The chain is built from TRBV29-1 and TRBJ2-1; D is unclear. The CDR3 consists of 14 residues. CDR1 and CDR2 (germline): SQVTM, ANQGSEA. Trimming took off 3 bases at V and 4 bases at J, with 13 bases between the two ends. In DNA form, the CDR3 reads TGCAGCGTTGATAATCCACGGCGGTACAATGAGCAGTTCTTC. Translating it yields CSVDNPRRYNEQFF.

V and J are TRBV19 and TRBJ1-2, with D tentatively TRBD1 (5 bases). V was pared by 6 bases and J by 7 bases, with 9 bases between. Germline V CDR1 and CDR2: LNHDA, SQIVND (reference sequence). The CDR3 has 11 amino acids. The DNA of the CDR3 is TGTGCCAGTAGGGCAGGGAGTGGCTACACCTTC. Amino acid sequence: CASRAGSGYTF.

The chain links TRBV28 to TRBJ2-3; 7 positions agree with TRBD1. Germline V gene data show CDR1 as MDHEN and CDR2 as SYDVKM. This CDR3 contains 16 residues. V gave up 5 bases and J gave up 2 bases; unmatched junction bases: 10. DNA of the CDR3: TGTGCCAGCAGTCCCCTGGGACAGAGAAACACAGATACGCAGTATTTT. Protein: CASSPLGQRNTDTQYF.

Comment on this clone: The junction and the germline gene differ at one end; a read error may be behind it. The rearrangement joins TRBV20-1 to TRBJ1-1; D perhaps matches TRBD1 (5 bases). Germline V gene data show CDR1 as DFQATT and CDR2 as SNEGSKA (reference sequence). This CDR3 has 10 residues. CDR3 protein: CSASSRGRNF. The DNA for the CDR3 is TGCAGTGCTAGTTCTAGGGGTCGGAATTTT.

The chain links TRBV5-1 to TRBJ2-1; perhaps TRBD2 as D (6 bases). Trimming left V 4 bases short and J 8 bases short, with 13 bases between. The V gene's germline CDR1 is SGHRS and CDR2 YFSETQ. The CDR3 loop spans 13 amino acids. The CDR3 spells CASSETSVDEQFF. The DNA for the CDR3 is TGCGCCAGCAGCGAGACTAGTGTCGATGAGCAGTTCTTC.

The genes are TRBV29-1 and TRBJ2-2; the match to TRBD2 covers 13 bases. The CDR3 is 16 residues long. V shed 1 base and J 3 bases; nucleotides not matched to a gene: 2. Per the germline V gene, CDR1 is SQVTM and CDR2 is ANQGSEA. The CDR3 sequence is CSVEGGLAGDTGELFF. The CDR3 DNA is TGCAGCGTTGAAGGTGGACTAGCGGGAGACACCGGGGAGCTGTTTTTT.

The chain is built from TRBV28 and TRBJ2-3, with unresolved D. CDR1 is MDHEN, CDR2 SYDVKM, per germline. Deletions cut 4 bases from V and 8 bases from J, with 13 bases between. This CDR3 comprises 13 residues. The CDR3 sequence: CASSSKQRSTQYF. DNA of the CDR3: TGTGCCAGCAGTTCAAAGCAGCGATCTACGCAGTATTTT.

V and J are TRBV10-2 and TRBJ2-5, with D maybe TRBD2 (5 bases). The length of the CDR3 is 16 residues. Germline V gene sequence: CDR1 WSHSY, CDR2 SAAADI. V gave up 2 bases and J gave up 0 bases, with 13 bases separating them. This CDR3 is CASSEASSRYQETQYF. CDR3 nucleotide sequence: TGCGCCAGCAGTGAGGCTAGCAGCCGGTACCAAGAGACCCAGTACTTC.

V gene TRBV10-1 combines with J gene TRBJ2-1; D gene unclear. Germline assignment: CDR1 WNHNN and CDR2 SYGVQD (reference sequence). The length of the CDR3 is 8 residues. Trimming took 4 bases from V and 13 from J, leaving 2 bases between them. The CDR3 loop reads CASSGQFF. CDR3 coding DNA: TGCGCCAGCAGTGGCCAGTTCTTC.

This chain connects TRBV2 to TRBJ2-7, with TRBD1 matching 8 bases. The V segment lost 6 bases and the J segment 2 bases; nucleotides outside the gene matches: 15. Germline V CDR1 and CDR2: SNHLY, FYNNEI. The CDR3 is 17 residues long. This chain's CDR3 is CASRTLGNRGIPYEQYF. CDR3 DNA: TGTGCCAGCAGGACCTTGGGAAACAGGGGGATTCCCTACGAGCAGTACTTC.

V usage is TRBV28 and J usage is TRBJ2-1; tentative D call: TRBD2 (6 bases). CDR1 MDHEN and CDR2 SYDVKM come from the germline V gene. Trimming removed 3 bases from V and 4 bases from J, with 13 bases in between. CDR3 length equals 15 residues. CDR3 in amino acids: CASSLEGLEYNEQFF. In DNA form, the CDR3 reads TGTGCCAGCAGTTTGGAGGGCCTAGAGTACAATGAGCAGTTCTTC.

The rearrangement links TRBV5-1 to TRBJ2-7, with TRBD2 matching over 10 bases. CDR3 length: 14 residues. Germline loops: CDR1 SGHRS, CDR2 YFSETQ. V trimming: 6 bases; J trimming: 2 bases; junction bases outside the gene matches: 5. The CDR3 bases are TGCGCCAGCAAGGAGGGACTAGCGCCCTACGAGCAGTACTTC. As protein: CASKEGLAPYEQYF.

This clone came up once. The chain's CDR3 is CASSEDLAVQETQYF. CDR3 nucleotide sequence: TGCGCCAGCAGTGAGGATTTAGCGGTGCAAGAGACCCAGTACTTC. The J gene is TRBJ2-5, the V gene TRBV10-2, with a tentative D call TRBD2 (6 bases). V gave up 2 bases and J gave up 2 bases, with 12 bases separating them. The CDR3 covers 15 residues. Germline CDR1 WSHSY, CDR2 SAAADI.

The chain carries TRBV5-1 and TRBJ2-7; D assignment may be TRBD1 or TRBD2 (6 bases each). This CDR3 spans 14 amino acids. The germline gives CDR1 SGHRS, CDR2 YFSETQ. Trimming removed 2 bases from V and 3 bases from J, with 12 bases in between. CDR3 residues: CASSLGGTVYEQYF. The CDR3 DNA is TGCGCCAGCAGCTTAGGGGGGACGGTCTACGAGCAGTACTTC. The full variable domain, rest sourced from reference TRBV5-1 and TRBJ2-7, is KAGVTQTPRYLIKTRGQQVTLSCSPISGHRSVSWYQQTPGQGLQFLFEYFSETQRNKGNFPGRFSGRQFSNSRSEMNVSTLELGDSALYLCASSLGGTVYEQYFGPGTRLTVT.